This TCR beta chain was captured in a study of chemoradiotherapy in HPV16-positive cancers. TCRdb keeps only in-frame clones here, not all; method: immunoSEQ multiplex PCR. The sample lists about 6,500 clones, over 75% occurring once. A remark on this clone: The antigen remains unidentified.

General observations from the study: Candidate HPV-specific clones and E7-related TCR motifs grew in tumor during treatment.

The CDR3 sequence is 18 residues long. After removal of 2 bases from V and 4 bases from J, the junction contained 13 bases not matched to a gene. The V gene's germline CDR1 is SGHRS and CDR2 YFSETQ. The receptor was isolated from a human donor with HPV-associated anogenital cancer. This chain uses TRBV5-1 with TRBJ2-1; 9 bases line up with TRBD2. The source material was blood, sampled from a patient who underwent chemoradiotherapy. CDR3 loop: CASSFSIAGDGSYNEQFF. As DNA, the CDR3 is TGCGCCAGCAGCTTTTCTATAGCGGGAGATGGGTCTTACAATGAGCAGTTCTTC.